These 11 T cell receptor beta chains share one sample of origin, sequenced in a study of vaccination effects on CD4 cells after COVID-19. These TCRs are of unknown antigen specificity. The table came from immunoSEQ multiplex PCR; TCRdb's copy has only in-frame clones and leaves some out. The sample yields about 22,000 clones, roughly four fifths seen once. Within the ViraFEST assay, antigen-specific CD4+ T cells underwent expansion with viral peptide pools prior to sequencing. Cells that had been cultured for 10 days were the source of isolated CD4+ T cells. Vaccine recipients had no previous SARS-CoV-2 infection; their nucleocapsid antibodies were negative. Sequencing was performed on CD4+ T cells from PBMCs cultured with HCoV-NL63 spike peptides, taken before COVID-19 vaccination. These receptors all come from a human donor who received a COVID-19 vaccine.

The chain combines TRBV6-1 with TRBJ1-2; 7 nucleotides match TRBD1. The CDR3 spans 20 residues. The germline CDR1 and CDR2 sequences are MNHNS and SASEGT. V trimming: 2 bases; J trimming: 4 bases; junction bases outside the gene matches: 22. The CDR3 reads CASSELNPRQGLPALYGYTF. The CDR3 nucleotides are TGTGCCAGCAGTGAATTAAATCCGAGACAGGGTCTCCCTGCCCTCTATGGCTACACCTTC.

The rearrangement joins TRBV6-4 to TRBJ2-3, with 13 positions matching TRBD2. In germline, CDR1 is MRHNA, CDR2 SNTAGT. The CDR3 length is 15 residues. Trimming removed 5 bases from V and 3 bases from J; junction bases left unmatched: 2. The CDR3 DNA reads TGTGCCAGCAGTTCGACTAGCGGGAGGACAGATACGCAGTATTTT. Translation gives CASSSTSGRTDTQYF.

V is TRBV19 and J is TRBJ2-5; possible D gene TRBD2, 5 bases. The CDR3 has 14 amino acids. CDR1 is LNHDA, CDR2 SQIVND, per germline (reference sequence). Trimming took 9 bases from V and 5 from J, leaving 19 bases between them. In DNA, the CDR3 is TGTGCCAGCAGCCCCCTCCAAGGGAGTGAGACCCAGTACTTC. It is translated as CASSPLQGSETQYF. The variable domain in full, completed from reference TRBV19 and TRBJ2-5, reads DGGITQSPKYLFRKEGQNVTLSCEQNLNHDAMYWYRQDPGQGLRLIYYSQIVNDFQKGDIAEGYSVSREKKESFPLTVTSAQKNPTAFYLCASSPLQGSETQYFGPGTRLLVL.

This chain uses TRBV6-5 with TRBJ1-6; 7 bases line up with TRBD1. The junction had 5 bases not matched to a gene; V was cut back by 6 bases and J by 3 bases. This CDR3 has 15 amino acids. Germline lookup yields CDR1 MNHEY and CDR2 SVGAGI. The CDR3 sequence: CASRGGQYYNSPLHF. As DNA, the CDR3 is TGTGCCAGCAGAGGGGGACAGTACTATAATTCACCCCTCCACTTT.

This clone is a singleton in its sample. The chain combines TRBV30 with TRBJ2-3; TRBD2 agrees at 7 bases. Germline trimming cut 4 bases from V and 1 base from J; bases unmatched to any gene: 11. Germline loops: CDR1 GTSNPN, CDR2 SVGIG (reference sequence). This CDR3 is 16 amino acids long. CDR3 in DNA: TGTGCCTGGACTCCCGCCCGGGGAGGGGGCACAGATACGCAGTATTTT. Its protein product is CAWTPARGGGTDTQYF.

The gene calls are TRBV18 and TRBJ2-5; D is unclear. With 0 bases removed from V and 5 bases from J, the gap between germline ends came to 10 bases. Germline values: CDR1 KGHSH, CDR2 LQKENI. The CDR3 is 14 residues long. This chain's CDR3 is CASSPPGFGETQYF. CDR3 nucleotides: TGTGCCAGCTCACCACCGGGGTTCGGGGAGACCCAGTACTTC.

This clone was seen a single time. The chain uses TRBV25-1 and TRBJ2-3; the match to TRBD2 covers 9 bases. Germline V CDR1 and CDR2: MGHDK, SYGVNS. The CDR3 has 14 residues. The V segment lost 6 bases and the J segment 6 bases; nucleotides outside the gene matches: 7. CDR3 in amino acids: CASRDSGGWDTQYF. CDR3 sequence (DNA): TGTGCCAGCAGAGATAGCGGGGGCTGGGATACGCAGTATTTT.

The count of this clone is one. This sequence joins TRBV21-1 and TRBJ1-5; the DNA was not compared with TRBD1, the D call given in the table. TRBV21-1 is labeled a pseudogene. The CDR3 is 18 residues long. The DNA for the CDR3 is TGTGCCAGCAGCAAAGGGTTTAGTTTGGGTGCAGGAAATCAGCCCCAGCATTTT. As protein: CASSKGFSLGAGNQPQHF.

The genes are TRBV6-5 and TRBJ2-7, with TRBD1 matching 7 bases. Germline assignment: CDR1 MNHEY and CDR2 SVGAGI. This CDR3 region has 14 residues. Unmatched junction bases numbered 7, after V lost 2 bases and J lost 6 bases. The CDR3 region has the DNA TGTGCCAGCAGTTACGGCCAGGGGGTGGGCGAGCAGTACTTC. Residues: CASSYGQGVGEQYF.

The V and J genes are TRBV6-2 or TRBV6-3 and TRBJ2-2; 8 bases map to TRBD1. The CDR3 has 15 amino acids. V lost 6 bases, J lost 5 bases, and 8 bases stayed unmatched. CDR1 is MNHEY, CDR2 SVGEGT, per germline. The CDR3 sequence is CASSQTRTGTGELFF. Here the CDR3 DNA reads TGTGCCAGCAGCCAGACCCGGACAGGGACCGGGGAGCTGTTTTTT.

The V gene is TRBV2, the J gene TRBJ1-2; D gene ambiguous. V dropped 2 bases and J dropped 5 bases, with 15 bases sitting between them. Germline CDR1 is SNHLY and CDR2 is FYNNEI. The CDR3 runs 15 residues. CDR3 protein: CASSERRTASYGYTF. For the CDR3, the DNA is TGTGCCAGCAGTGAACGTAGGACTGCCTCTTATGGCTACACCTTC.